This T cell receptor beta chain was observed in a study of T cells in Graves' hyperthyroidism and ophthalmopathy. Study at large: Upon initial diagnosis and before any treatment, peripheral blood was collected. General observations from the study: Most thyroid clonotypes with frequency above 0.001 were detected in blood. Prediction of ophthalmopathy progression came a median around 6 months pre-onset.

This clonotype was recorded at least ten times. No antigen is known for it. PBMCs were obtained from about 10 ml fresh peripheral blood. The V gene end was trimmed by 10 bases and the J gene end by 2 bases; junction bases not matched to a gene: 7. The CDR3 is 13 amino acids. Per germline, CDR1 MNHEY and CDR2 SMNVEV (reference sequence). What was amplified from RNA transcripts were TCR beta CDR3 regions. When the TCR CDR3 underwent first-round RT-PCR, the HTBI primer set was used. TCRdb reprocessed the multiplex PCR reads via MiXCR and lists one record per CDR3 protein. Among 35,000 to 45,000 distinct CDR3 sequences, approximately 50% were seen once, and the ten largest hold approximately 6.2%.

This receptor was obtained from a woman between 45 and 60 years old with Graves' hyperthyroidism that later progressed to Graves' ophthalmopathy. Source material: blood. The V call is TRBV27, the J call TRBJ1-2; 7 positions agree with TRBD1. The DNA for the CDR3 is TGTGCCACCGCGACAGGGAAAAACTATGGCTACACCTTC. It codes for CATATGKNYGYTF.